These 11 T cell receptor beta chains share one sample of origin, sequenced in a study of cytotoxic CD8 clonotypes in ibrutinib-treated CLL. TCRdb's table, derived via immunoSEQ multiplex PCR, lists solely in-frame clones and lacks some. The sample holds 200,000 to 250,000 clones, approximately 79% seen once. The source material was PBMCs, sampled after 12 months of ibrutinib treatment. Every receptor here comes from a human donor with chronic lymphocytic leukemia.

The chain couples TRBV14 to TRBJ2-7, with 9 bases that match TRBD1. The CDR3 is 16 residues long. Germline CDR1 and CDR2: SGHDN and FVKESK. Unmatched junction bases numbered 6, after V lost 2 bases and J lost 1 base. CDR3 residues: CASSQLKGQGSYEQYF. DNA of the CDR3: TGTGCCAGCAGCCAATTGAAAGGACAGGGGTCCTACGAGCAGTACTTC.

The CDR3 DNA reads as TGTGCCAGCAGCTTAGACCGGGGCCAGGTCCTCGATGAGCAGTTCTTC. Encoded protein: CASSLDRGQVLDEQFF. This rearrangement joins TRBV7-8 to TRBJ2-1; D is tentatively TRBD1 or TRBD2 (5 bases each). Per germline, CDR1 SGHVS and CDR2 FQNEAQ. CDR3 size: 16 residues. The V gene lost 1 base and the J gene lost 8 bases, with 18 bases spanning the gap.

The chain joins TRBV10-3 to TRBJ1-2; D is ambiguous. Trimming pared 10 bases from V and 3 bases from J, leaving 6 bases between. This CDR3 has 10 amino acids. Looked up from germline, CDR1 is ENHRY and CDR2 is SYGVKD. Written as DNA, the CDR3 is TGTGCCAGCCGAGACTATGGCTACACCTTC. Translating gives CASRDYGYTF.

The chain employs TRBV2 and TRBJ1-2; no clear D gene. Germline assignment: CDR1 SNHLY and CDR2 FYNNEI. V lost 5 bases and J lost 7, with 26 bases in between. The CDR3 consists of 17 residues. CDR3 loop: CASSPPGGHPPPIGYTF. The DNA for the CDR3 is TGTGCCAGCAGTCCCCCCGGAGGGCATCCTCCTCCGATTGGCTACACCTTC.

The genes are TRBV9 and TRBJ2-1; D gene uncertain. The CDR3 extends over 12 amino acids. Germline CDR1 reads SGDLS; CDR2 reads YYNGEE. V lost 3 bases, J lost 1 base, and 2 bases lay in between. CDR3 DNA: TGTGCCAGCAGCGCATCCTACAATGAGCAGTTCTTC. This gives the protein CASSASYNEQFF.

The chain joins TRBV14 to TRBJ2-7; TRBD1 is a possible D gene (5 bases). The CDR3 sequence is 14 residues long. Germline V CDR1 and CDR2: SGHDN, FVKESK. The ends were cut back, 7 bases at V and 2 bases at J, with 15 bases in the middle. The CDR3 region is CASMGQDGPYEQYF. The CDR3 nucleotides read TGTGCCAGCATGGGGCAGGACGGACCCTACGAGCAGTACTTC. The complete variable domain, with remaining parts taken from reference TRBV14 and TRBJ2-7, reads EAGVTQFPSHSVIEKGQTVTLRCDPISGHDNLYWYRRVMGKEIKFLLHFVKESKQDESGMPNNRFLAERTGGTYSTLKVQPAELEDSGVYFCASMGQDGPYEQYFGPGTRLTVT.

The V and J genes are TRBV14 and TRBJ2-7; D is perhaps TRBD1 (6 bases). CDR3 length equals 14 residues. CDR1 is SGHDN and CDR2 is FVKESK in the germline V gene. Trimming pared 5 bases from V and 3 bases from J, leaving 14 bases between. The CDR3, as DNA: TGTGCCAGCAGCGAAATGACAGGATTCTACGAGCAGTACTTC. Protein: CASSEMTGFYEQYF.

The chain combines TRBV28 with TRBJ2-5, with D possibly TRBD2 on 8 matching bases. V was clipped by 3 bases and J by 4 bases, with 21 bases between them. Looked up from germline, CDR1 is MDHEN and CDR2 is SYDVKM. The CDR3 covers 17 residues. CDR3: CASSFGGGETGRETQYF. Written as DNA, the CDR3 is TGTGCCAGCAGTTTCGGGGGGGGAGAGACAGGGAGAGAGACCCAGTACTTC.

Regarding this clone: The junction departs from the called germline gene at one end, perhaps through a read error. CDR3 sequence: CASSERSYERYF. CDR3 coding DNA: TGTGCCAGCAGTGAACGGTCCTACGAGCGGTACTTC. The chain combines TRBV2 with TRBJ2-7; no clear D. Germline V gene data show CDR1 as SNHLY and CDR2 as FYNNEI. The CDR3 covers 12 residues.

The J gene is TRBJ2-7, the V gene TRBV7-9; TRBD1 might be the D (5 bases). The CDR3 has 15 residues. Trimming stripped 0 bases from V and 5 bases from J, with 14 bases between. Per germline, CDR1 SEHNR and CDR2 FQNEAQ (reference sequence). CDR3: CASSLARAVSNEQYF. In DNA, the CDR3 is TGTGCCAGCAGCTTAGCCAGGGCTGTATCTAACGAGCAGTACTTC.

V usage is TRBV27 and J usage is TRBJ2-7, with D perhaps matching TRBD1 (5 bases). Trimming took off 5 bases at V and 2 bases at J, with 13 bases between the two ends. Germline CDR1 is MNHEY and CDR2 is SMNVEV (reference sequence). The CDR3 covers 14 residues. CDR3 sequence reads: CASSPHDSPYEQYF. CDR3 DNA: TGTGCCAGCAGTCCACATGACAGCCCCTACGAGCAGTACTTC.